One and the same sample provided the 21 T cell receptor beta chains below, sequenced in a study of T-cell reconstitution after alpha-beta-depleted transplantation in children. A library of TCRbeta sequences, prepared with unique molecular identifiers, was generated. One entry per CDR3 protein, called by TCRdb with MiXCR from the PCR reads. Seen here are around 380,000 distinct CDR3 sequences, 11% observed once, and the top ten hold 4.5% to 6.5%. Specimen: PBMCs from the stem cell graft donor, collected from the stem cell graft. These TCRs come from a human donor who donated a stem cell graft to a child with acute myeloid leukemia.

This clonotype came up a few times. The chain carries TRBV10-3 and TRBJ2-3, with D hard to call. The CDR3 covers 15 residues. Trimming pared 6 bases from V and 1 base from J, leaving 14 bases between. The germline gives CDR1 ENHRY, CDR2 SYGVKD. DNA for the CDR3: TGTGCCATCAGGCTGGCAGAGTCCGGCACAGATACGCAGTATTTT. This sequence encodes CAIRLAESGTDTQYF.

The table lists this clonotype with a few counts. This rearrangement joins TRBV11-2 to TRBJ2-3, with D perhaps TRBD2 (6 bases). The CDR3 consists of 14 residues. Germline CDR1 is SGHAT and CDR2 is FQNNGV. With 5 bases removed from V and 6 bases from J, the gap between germline ends came to 15 bases. CDR3 bases: TGTGCCAGCAGCATTAATGGGGGAGGCGATACGCAGTATTTT. Its protein is CASSINGGGDTQYF.

This clonotype has a handful of counts. The rearrangement uses TRBV5-1 and TRBJ1-2; the D is unclear. Germline V gene sequence: CDR1 SGHRS, CDR2 YFSETQ. The V end lost 0 bases, the J end lost 8 bases, and 14 bases lay between the germline ends. This CDR3 contains 14 residues. This CDR3 reads CASSLAGPPEGYTF. In DNA, the CDR3 is TGCGCCAGCAGCTTGGCGGGCCCTCCGGAGGGCTACACCTTC.

This clonotype was seen many times. The J gene is TRBJ2-5, the V gene TRBV5-1, with 9 bases matching TRBD1. The trim removed 4 bases at V and 3 bases at J, leaving 7 bases unmatched. This CDR3 contains 15 residues. CDR1 SGHRS and CDR2 YFSETQ come from the germline V gene. The CDR3 reads CASSPGTGTEETQYF. CDR3 coding DNA: TGCGCCAGCAGCCCGGGGACAGGGACCGAAGAGACCCAGTACTTC.

This clonotype was seen many times. The chain couples TRBV5-1 to TRBJ1-1, with a tentative D call TRBD1 (5 bases). The ends were cut back, 4 bases at V and 1 base at J, with 11 bases in the middle. The CDR3 spans 14 residues. Per germline, CDR1 SGHRS and CDR2 YFSETQ. CDR3 amino acids: CASSGGLGNTEAFF. The CDR3 DNA reads TGCGCCAGCAGCGGGGGGTTGGGGAACACTGAAGCTTTCTTT.

This clonotype appeared a few times. The rearrangement uses TRBV20-1 and TRBJ2-2, with 8 nucleotides matching TRBD2. The CDR3 consists of 16 residues. The trim removed 6 bases at V and 3 bases at J, leaving 12 bases unmatched. Looked up from germline, CDR1 is DFQATT and CDR2 is SNEGSKA (reference sequence). The CDR3 DNA sequence: TGCAGTGCCCCAGCGGGAAGCGGGGGCCACACCGGGGAGCTGTTTTTT. It encodes CSAPAGSGGHTGELFF.

In its sample, this clonotype was seen a few times. The J gene is TRBJ2-1, the V gene TRBV7-2; weak D call: TRBD2 (6 bases). CDR3 length equals 17 residues. Trimming cost V 1 base and J 3 bases, with 16 bases left between them. CDR1 is SGHTA and CDR2 is FQGNSA in the germline V gene. CDR3 region: CASSLVSMTRVYNEQFF. The CDR3 coding sequence is TGTGCCAGCAGCTTAGTTTCTATGACTAGGGTCTACAATGAGCAGTTCTTC.

The genes are TRBV5-5 and TRBJ1-3; 9 nucleotides align to TRBD1. Germline V CDR1 and CDR2: SGHKS, YYEKEE (reference sequence). The CDR3 extends over 18 amino acids. Germline trimming cut 2 bases from V and 2 bases from J; bases unmatched to any gene: 11. The CDR3 region is CASSLIPGQGFAGNTIYF. Written as DNA, the CDR3 is TGTGCCAGCAGCTTAATACCGGGACAGGGTTTCGCTGGAAACACCATATATTTT.

This chain links TRBV14 with TRBJ2-1, with TRBD2 matching over 10 bases. After removal of 1 base from V and 4 bases from J, the junction contained 4 bases not matched to a gene. Germline CDR1 is SGHDN and CDR2 is FVKESK. The CDR3 has 16 amino acids. DNA of the CDR3: TGTGCCAGCAGCCAAGTTGGTAGCGGGGGGTACAATGAGCAGTTCTTC. Its translation: CASSQVGSGGYNEQFF.

There are many counts of this clonotype. The CDR3 coding sequence is TGCGCCAGCAGCCGAGGTGGAGGGGGCACCATGCGGAATGAAAAACTGTTTTTT. Translation: CASSRGGGGTMRNEKLFF. J is TRBJ1-4 and V is TRBV4-3, with 7 bases lining up with TRBD1. The CDR3 runs 18 residues. The trim removed 4 bases at V and 5 bases at J, leaving 16 bases unmatched. Germline V gene data show CDR1 as LGHNA and CDR2 as YSLEER.

The V call is TRBV13, the J call TRBJ1-1; TRBD1 might be the D (5 bases). V dropped 5 bases and J dropped 4 bases, with 17 bases sitting between them. The germline CDR1 and CDR2 sequences are PRHDT and FYEKMQ (reference sequence). The CDR3 loop spans 15 amino acids. CDR3 residues: CASSATGGGATEAFF. The CDR3 DNA is TGTGCCAGCAGCGCGACGGGGGGTGGAGCCACTGAAGCTTTCTTT.

CDR3 sequence reads: CATTGTSGGVETQYF. DNA for the CDR3: TGTGCCACCACCGGGACTAGCGGGGGAGTAGAGACCCAGTACTTC. The rearrangement uses TRBV10-3 and TRBJ2-5; TRBD2 matches at 14 bases. The CDR3 covers 15 residues. J was trimmed by 4 bases and V by 10 bases; bases with no gene match: 8. Germline assignment: CDR1 ENHRY and CDR2 SYGVKD.

The V and J genes are TRBV5-6 and TRBJ1-4; 10 bases align to TRBD1. Unmatched junction bases numbered 10, after V lost 4 bases and J lost 7 bases. Germline CDR1 is SGHDT and CDR2 is YYEEEE. This CDR3 has 16 amino acids. CDR3 bases: TGTGCCAGCAGCCGCTTGACAGGGGGCAAGTTTGAAAAACTGTTTTTT. Its translation: CASSRLTGGKFEKLFF.

On this clonotype: One base away lies a much larger clone, so this may be a sequencing read error. The chain is built from TRBV6-1 and TRBJ1-2; TRBD1 might be the D (6 bases). The germline V gene encodes CDR1 MNHNS and CDR2 SASEGT. The CDR3 contains 14 residues. The CDR3 reads CASRFNREGFGDTF. The CDR3 coding sequence is TGTGCCAGCAGATTTAACAGGGAAGGATTTGGCGACACCTTC.

This clonotype was recorded at least ten times. The CDR3 here is CATSRGRIPINSPLHF. In DNA form, the CDR3 reads TGTGCCACCAGCAGAGGCAGGATCCCGATTAATTCACCCCTCCACTTT. V gene TRBV15 combines with J gene TRBJ1-6; no reliable D call. The germline CDR1 and CDR2 sequences are LNHNV and YYDKDF (reference sequence). The CDR3 runs to 16 residues. V lost 1 base and J 6 bases, leaving 13 bases between the germline ends.

The rearrangement uses TRBV12-3 or TRBV12-4 and TRBJ2-6, with D perhaps matching TRBD1 (5 bases). This CDR3 comprises 16 residues. Trimming left V 4 bases short and J 0 bases short, with 10 bases between. CDR3 amino acids: CASSSGLRSGANVLTF. Here the CDR3 DNA reads TGTGCCAGCAGTTCAGGGTTACGCTCTGGGGCCAACGTCCTGACTTTC.

Many counts were recorded for this clonotype. The V gene is TRBV10-3, the J gene TRBJ1-5; TRBD1 agrees at 8 bases. The V segment lost 6 bases and the J segment 5 bases; nucleotides outside the gene matches: 6. The CDR3 covers 14 residues. Per the germline V gene, CDR1 is ENHRY and CDR2 is SYGVKD. The chain's CDR3 is CAIRPGQGDQPQHF. The CDR3 DNA follows: TGTGCCATCAGGCCTGGACAGGGAGATCAGCCCCAGCATTTT.

This clonotype was recorded a few times. This chain joins TRBV7-6 and TRBJ2-7; 12 bases match TRBD2. The CDR3 contains 14 residues. Germline CDR1 is SGHVS and CDR2 is FNYEAQ. V lost 3 bases to trimming and J lost 4 bases; unmatched junction nucleotides: 1. The CDR3 region has the DNA TGTGCCAGCAGCTTGACTAGCGGGAGATACGAGCAGTACTTC. It translates to CASSLTSGRYEQYF.

This clonotype was seen repeatedly, ten times or more. The genes are TRBV13 and TRBJ2-7; 11 bases are shared with TRBD1. Germline values: CDR1 PRHDT, CDR2 FYEKMQ (reference sequence). There are 16 residues in the CDR3. The V segment lost 3 bases and the J segment 6 bases; nucleotides outside the gene matches: 10. The CDR3 region has the DNA TGTGCCAGCAGCTTTAACGTCGGGACAGGGGGTTCCGAGCAGTACTTC. Its protein product is CASSFNVGTGGSEQYF.

The rearrangement uses TRBV30 and TRBJ2-7; perhaps TRBD1 as D (6 bases). CDR3 length: 13 amino acids. Trimming cost V 3 bases and J 3 bases, with 12 bases left between them. Per the germline V gene, CDR1 is GTSNPN and CDR2 is SVGIG (reference sequence). The CDR3 loop reads CAWSGQIFYEQYF. CDR3 DNA: TGTGCCTGGAGCGGACAGATTTTCTACGAGCAGTACTTC. The full variable domain, in which reference TRBV30 and TRBJ2-7 provide the parts outside the CDR3, is SQTIHQWPATLVQPVGSPLSLECTVEGTSNPNLYWYRQAAGRGLQLLFYSVGIGQISSEVPQNLSASRPQDRQFILSSKKLLLSDSGFYLCAWSGQIFYEQYFGPGTRLTVT.

The CDR3, as DNA: TGTGCCAGCAGTTTAACCATTTGGGACGCTAGCACAGATACGCAGTATTTT. Its translation is CASSLTIWDASTDTQYF. The V call is TRBV12-3 or TRBV12-4, the J call TRBJ2-3; D may correspond to TRBD1 or TRBD2 (5 bases each). The CDR3 spans 17 residues. V lost 2 bases, J lost 0 bases, and 15 bases lay in between.